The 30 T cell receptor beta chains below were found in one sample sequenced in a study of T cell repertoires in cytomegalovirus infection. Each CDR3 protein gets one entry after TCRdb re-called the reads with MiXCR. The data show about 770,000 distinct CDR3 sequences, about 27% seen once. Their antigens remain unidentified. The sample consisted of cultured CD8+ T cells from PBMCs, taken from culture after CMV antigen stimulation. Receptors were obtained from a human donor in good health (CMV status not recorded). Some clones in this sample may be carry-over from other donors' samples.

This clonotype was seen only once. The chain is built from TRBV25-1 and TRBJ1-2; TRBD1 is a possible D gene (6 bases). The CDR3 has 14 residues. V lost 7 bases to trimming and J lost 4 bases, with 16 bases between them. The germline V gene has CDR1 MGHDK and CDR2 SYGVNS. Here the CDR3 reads CASTTGPLGYGYTF. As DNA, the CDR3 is TGTGCCAGCACGACAGGCCCCCTTGGCTATGGCTACACCTTC.

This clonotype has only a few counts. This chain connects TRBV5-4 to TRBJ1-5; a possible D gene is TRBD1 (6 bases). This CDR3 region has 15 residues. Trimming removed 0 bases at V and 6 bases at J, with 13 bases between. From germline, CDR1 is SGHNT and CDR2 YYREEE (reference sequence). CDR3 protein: CASSLGPGEGQPQHF. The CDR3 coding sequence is TGTGCCAGCAGCTTGGGCCCAGGGGAGGGTCAGCCCCAGCATTTT.

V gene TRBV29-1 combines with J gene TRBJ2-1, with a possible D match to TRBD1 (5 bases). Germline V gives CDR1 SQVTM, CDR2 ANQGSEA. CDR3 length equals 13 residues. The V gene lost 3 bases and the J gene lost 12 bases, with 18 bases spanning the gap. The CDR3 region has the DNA TGCAGCGTTGATATCCGGCCGTCAGGGTGGCAGTTCTTC. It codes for CSVDIRPSGWQFF.

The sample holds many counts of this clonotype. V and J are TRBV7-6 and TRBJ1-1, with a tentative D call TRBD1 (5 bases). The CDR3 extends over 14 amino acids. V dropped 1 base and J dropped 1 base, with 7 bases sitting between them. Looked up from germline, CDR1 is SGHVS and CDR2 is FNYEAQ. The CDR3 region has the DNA TGTGCCAGCAGCTTAGATGGGGGGAACACTGAAGCTTTCTTT. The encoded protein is CASSLDGGNTEAFF.

The CDR3 loop reads CASSLGVISGGTDTQYF. CDR3 coding DNA: TGTGCCAGCAGCTTAGGGGTCATTAGCGGGGGCACAGATACGCAGTATTTT. The V call is TRBV11-3, the J call TRBJ2-3; 8 bases are shared with TRBD2. Per the germline V gene, CDR1 is SGHNT and CDR2 is YENEEA. This CDR3 spans 17 amino acids. The junction had 7 bases not matched to a gene; V was cut back by 1 base and J by 1 base.

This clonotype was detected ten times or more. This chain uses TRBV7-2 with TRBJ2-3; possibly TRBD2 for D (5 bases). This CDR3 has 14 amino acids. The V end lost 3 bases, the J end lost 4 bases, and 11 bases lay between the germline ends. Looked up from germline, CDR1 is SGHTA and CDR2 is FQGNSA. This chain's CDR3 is CASSFARVADTQYF. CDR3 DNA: TGTGCCAGCAGCTTTGCGAGGGTGGCAGATACGCAGTATTTT. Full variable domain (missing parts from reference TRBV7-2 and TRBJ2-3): GAGVSQSPSNKVTEKGKDVELRCDPISGHTALYWYRQSLGQGLEFLIYFQGNSAPDKSGLPSDRFSAERTGGSVSTLTIQRTQQEDSAVYLCASSFARVADTQYFGPGTRLTVL.

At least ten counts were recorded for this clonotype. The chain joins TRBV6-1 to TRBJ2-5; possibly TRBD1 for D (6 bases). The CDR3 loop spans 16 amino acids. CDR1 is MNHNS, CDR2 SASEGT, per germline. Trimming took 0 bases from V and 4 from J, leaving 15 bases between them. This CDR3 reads CASSEAGDKGRETQYF. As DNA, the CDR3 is TGTGCCAGCAGTGAAGCGGGGGACAAGGGAAGAGAGACCCAGTACTTC.

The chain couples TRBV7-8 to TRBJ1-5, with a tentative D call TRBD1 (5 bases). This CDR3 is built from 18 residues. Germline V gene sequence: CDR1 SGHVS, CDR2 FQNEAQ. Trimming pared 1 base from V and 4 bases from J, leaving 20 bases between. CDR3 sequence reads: CASSLEGTGERVNQPQHF. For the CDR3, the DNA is TGTGCCAGCAGCTTAGAGGGGACGGGAGAAAGGGTAAATCAGCCCCAGCATTTT. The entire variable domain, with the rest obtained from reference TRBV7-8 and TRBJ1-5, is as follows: GAGVSQSPRYKVAKRGQDVALRCDPISGHVSLFWYQQALGQGPEFLTYFQNEAQLDKSGLPSDRFFAERPEGSVSTLKIQRTQQEDSAVYLCASSLEGTGERVNQPQHFGDGTRLSIL.

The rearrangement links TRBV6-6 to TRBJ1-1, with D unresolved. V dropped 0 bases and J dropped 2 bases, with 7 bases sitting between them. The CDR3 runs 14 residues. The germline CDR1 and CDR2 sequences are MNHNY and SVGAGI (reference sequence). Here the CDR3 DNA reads TGTGCCAGCAGTTACTCGAGTGAAAACACTGAAGCTTTCTTT. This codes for CASSYSSENTEAFF.

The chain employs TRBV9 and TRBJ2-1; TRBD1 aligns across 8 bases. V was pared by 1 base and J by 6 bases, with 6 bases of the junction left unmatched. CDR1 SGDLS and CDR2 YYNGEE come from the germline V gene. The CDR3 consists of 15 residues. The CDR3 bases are TGTGCCAGCAGCGTACATTTACAGGGGGGCAATGAGCAGTTCTTC. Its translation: CASSVHLQGGNEQFF. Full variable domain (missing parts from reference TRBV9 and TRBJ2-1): DSGVTQTPKHLITATGQRVTLRCSPRSGDLSVYWYQQSLDQGLQFLIQYYNGEERAKGNILERFSAQQFPDLHSELNLSSLELGDSALYFCASSVHLQGGNEQFFGPGTRLTVL.

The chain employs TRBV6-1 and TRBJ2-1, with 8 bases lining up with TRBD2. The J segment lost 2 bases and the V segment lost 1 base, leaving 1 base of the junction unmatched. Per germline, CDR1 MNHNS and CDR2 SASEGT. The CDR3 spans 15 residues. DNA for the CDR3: TGTGCCAGCAGTGAAGTAGCGGGGACCTACAATGAGCAGTTCTTC. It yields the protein CASSEVAGTYNEQFF.

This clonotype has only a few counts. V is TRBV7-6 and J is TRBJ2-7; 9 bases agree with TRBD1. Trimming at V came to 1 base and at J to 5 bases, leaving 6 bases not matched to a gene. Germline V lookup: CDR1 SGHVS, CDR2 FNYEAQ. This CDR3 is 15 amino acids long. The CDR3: CASSLGGTGFHEQYV. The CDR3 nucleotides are TGTGCCAGCAGCTTAGGCGGGACAGGGTTCCACGAGCAGTACGTC.

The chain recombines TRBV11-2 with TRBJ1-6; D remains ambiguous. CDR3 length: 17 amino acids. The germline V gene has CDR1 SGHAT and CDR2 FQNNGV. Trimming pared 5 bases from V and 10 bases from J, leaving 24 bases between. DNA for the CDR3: TGTGCCAGCAGCCATTACGGAAAGGGAGGTGGGAAGTCACCCCTCCACTTT. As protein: CASSHYGKGGGKSPLHF.

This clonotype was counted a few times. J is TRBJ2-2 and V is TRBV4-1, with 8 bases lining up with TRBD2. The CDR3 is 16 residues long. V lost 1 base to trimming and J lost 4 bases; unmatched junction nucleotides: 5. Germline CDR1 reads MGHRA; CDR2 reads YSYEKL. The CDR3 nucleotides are TGCGCCAGCAGCCAAGTCGGGGGGGCGCCCACCGGGGAGCTGTTTTTT. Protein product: CASSQVGGAPTGELFF.

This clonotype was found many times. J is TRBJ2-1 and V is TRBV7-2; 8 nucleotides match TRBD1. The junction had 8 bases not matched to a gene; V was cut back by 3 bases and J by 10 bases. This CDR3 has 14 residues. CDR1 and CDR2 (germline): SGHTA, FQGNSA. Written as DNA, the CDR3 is TGTGCCAGCAGCTTTTCAGGGGGCGGGGTCGAGCAGTTCTTC. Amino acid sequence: CASSFSGGGVEQFF.

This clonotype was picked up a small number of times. The CDR3 region has the DNA TGTGCCAGCACCAGACAGGGACTACCCCAAGAGACCCAGTACTTC. Protein product: CASTRQGLPQETQYF. The chain combines TRBV27 with TRBJ2-5; D may correspond to TRBD1 or TRBD2 (7 bases each). Deletions cut 7 bases from V and 1 base from J, with 16 bases between. Germline assignment: CDR1 MNHEY and CDR2 SMNVEV (reference sequence). The CDR3 contains 15 residues.

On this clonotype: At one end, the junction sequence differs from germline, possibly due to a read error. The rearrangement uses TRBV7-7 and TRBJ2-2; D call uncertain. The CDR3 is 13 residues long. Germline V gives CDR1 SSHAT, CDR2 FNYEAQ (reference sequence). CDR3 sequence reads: CASSQAGNGELFF. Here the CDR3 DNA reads TGTGCTAGCAGCCAAGCAGGCAACGGGGAGCTGTTTTTT.

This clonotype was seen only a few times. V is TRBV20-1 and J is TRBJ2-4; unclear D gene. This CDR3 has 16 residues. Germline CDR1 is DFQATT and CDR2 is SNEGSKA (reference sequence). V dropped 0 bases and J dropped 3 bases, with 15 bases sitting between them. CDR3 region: CSARDWGRGDKNIQYF. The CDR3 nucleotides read TGCAGTGCTAGAGACTGGGGTAGAGGTGACAAAAACATTCAGTACTTC.

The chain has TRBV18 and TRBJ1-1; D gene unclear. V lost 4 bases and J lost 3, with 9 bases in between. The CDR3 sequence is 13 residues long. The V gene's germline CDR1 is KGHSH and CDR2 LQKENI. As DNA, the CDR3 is TGTGCCAGCTCACTAGTGGAATACACTGAAGCTTTCTTT. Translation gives CASSLVEYTEAFF. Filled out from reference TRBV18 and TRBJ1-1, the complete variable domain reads NAGVMQNPRHLVRRRGQEARLRCSPMKGHSHVYWYRQLPEEGLKFMVYLQKENIIDESGMPKERFSAEFPKEGPSILRIQQVVRGDSAAYFCASSLVEYTEAFFGQGTRLTVV.

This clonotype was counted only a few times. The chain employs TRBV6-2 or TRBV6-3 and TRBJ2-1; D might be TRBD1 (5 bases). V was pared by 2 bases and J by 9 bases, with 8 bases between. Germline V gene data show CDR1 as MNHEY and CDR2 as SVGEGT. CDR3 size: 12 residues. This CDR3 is CASSYQGTEQFF. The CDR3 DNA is TGTGCCAGCAGTTACCAGGGCACTGAGCAGTTCTTC.

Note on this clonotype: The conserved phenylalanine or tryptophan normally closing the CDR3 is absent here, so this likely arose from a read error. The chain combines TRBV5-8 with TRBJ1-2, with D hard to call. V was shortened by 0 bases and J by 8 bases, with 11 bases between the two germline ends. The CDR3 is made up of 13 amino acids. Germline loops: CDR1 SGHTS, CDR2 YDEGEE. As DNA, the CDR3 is TGTGCCAGCAGCTTGGCCGCTACGGCCGGCTACACCATC. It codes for CASSLAATAGYTI.

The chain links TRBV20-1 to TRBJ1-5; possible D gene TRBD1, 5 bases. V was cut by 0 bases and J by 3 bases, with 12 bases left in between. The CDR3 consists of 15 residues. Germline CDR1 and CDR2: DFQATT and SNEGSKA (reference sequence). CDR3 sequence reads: CSARDWDGINQPQHF. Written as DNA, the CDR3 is TGCAGTGCTAGAGACTGGGACGGAATCAATCAGCCCCAGCATTTT.

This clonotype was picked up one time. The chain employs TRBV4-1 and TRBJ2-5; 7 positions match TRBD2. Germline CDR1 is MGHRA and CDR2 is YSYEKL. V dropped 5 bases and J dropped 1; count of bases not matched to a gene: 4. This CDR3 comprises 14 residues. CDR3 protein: CASSSQRGQETQYF. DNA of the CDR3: TGCGCCAGCAGCTCTCAGCGGGGCCAAGAGACCCAGTACTTC.

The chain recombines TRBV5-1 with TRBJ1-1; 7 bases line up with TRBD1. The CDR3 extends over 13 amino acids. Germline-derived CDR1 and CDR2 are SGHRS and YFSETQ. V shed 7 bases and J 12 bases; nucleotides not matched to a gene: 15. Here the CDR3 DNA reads TGCGCCAGCCGAGGAGGGGGCCGCGATTTGACTTTCTTT. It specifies CASRGGGRDLTFF.

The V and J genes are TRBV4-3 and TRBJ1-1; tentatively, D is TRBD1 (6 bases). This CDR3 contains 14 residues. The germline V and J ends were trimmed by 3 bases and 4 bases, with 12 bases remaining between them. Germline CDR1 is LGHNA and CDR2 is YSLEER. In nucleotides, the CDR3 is TGCGCCAGCAGCCAGGGGGCCGAGATCACTGAAGCTTTCTTT. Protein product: CASSQGAEITEAFF.

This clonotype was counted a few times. The CDR3, as DNA: TGTGCCAGCTCGGGACAGCCTATAGAGGAGCAGTACTTC. It codes for CASSGQPIEEQYF. The rearrangement links TRBV2 to TRBJ2-7; 7 bases agree with TRBD1. J lost 7 bases, V lost 8 bases, and 11 bases had no gene match. The length of the CDR3 is 13 residues. From germline, CDR1 is SNHLY and CDR2 FYNNEI.

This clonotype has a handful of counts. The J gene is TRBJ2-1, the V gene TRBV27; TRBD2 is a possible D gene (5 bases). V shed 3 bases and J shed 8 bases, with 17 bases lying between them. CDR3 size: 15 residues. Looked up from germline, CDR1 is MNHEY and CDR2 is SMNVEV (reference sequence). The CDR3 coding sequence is TGTGCCAGCAGTTTGGGAGCAGGCTTCGGGGATGAGCAGTTCTTC. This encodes CASSLGAGFGDEQFF.

CDR3 in amino acids: CASRSVGGLYEQYF. CDR3 sequence (DNA): TGTGCCAGCAGGAGTGTGGGGGGATTATACGAGCAGTACTTC. The chain couples TRBV27 to TRBJ2-7, with a possible D match to TRBD2 (6 bases). The CDR3 sequence is 14 residues long. Germline V gene sequence: CDR1 MNHEY, CDR2 SMNVEV (reference sequence). Trimming pared 6 bases from V and 4 bases from J, leaving 16 bases between.

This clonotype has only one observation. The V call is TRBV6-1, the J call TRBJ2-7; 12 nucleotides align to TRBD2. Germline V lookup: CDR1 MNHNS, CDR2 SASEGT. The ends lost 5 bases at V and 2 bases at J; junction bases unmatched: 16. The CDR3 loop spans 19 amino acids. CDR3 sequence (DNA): TGTGCCAGCAGTTTTAGTGGGACTAGCGGGCCTAGGGAACCCTACGAGCAGTACGTC. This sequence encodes CASSFSGTSGPREPYEQYV.

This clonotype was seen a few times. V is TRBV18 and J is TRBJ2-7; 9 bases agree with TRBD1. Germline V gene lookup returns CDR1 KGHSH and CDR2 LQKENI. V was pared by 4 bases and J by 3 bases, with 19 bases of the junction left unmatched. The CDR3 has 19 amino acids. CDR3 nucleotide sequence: TGTGCCAGCTCACTAACACCGGGACAGGGAAGAATCCCCGGCTACGAGCAGTACTTC. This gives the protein CASSLTPGQGRIPGYEQYF.